This T cell receptor (beta chain) was recovered during a study of cytomegalovirus exposure and HLA in healthy donors. The data were produced by immunoSEQ multiplex PCR, yet TCRdb's version contains in-frame clones alone and is incomplete. The top ten hold 4% to 4.5% of the sample, which has 150,000 to 200,000 clones, under 90% seen once. CDR1 is MRHNA, CDR2 SNTAGT, per germline. Trimming took off 4 bases at V and 2 bases at J, with 8 bases between the two ends. The CDR3 is 14 residues long. V and J are TRBV6-4 and TRBJ2-2; D is unclear. The specimen sequenced was PBMCs. This clonotype originated in a man younger than 35 in good health and CMV-seropositive. The DNA for the CDR3 is TGTGCCAGCAGTGTTGTGGGCAACACCGGGGAGCTGTTTTTT. It codes for CASSVVGNTGELFF.